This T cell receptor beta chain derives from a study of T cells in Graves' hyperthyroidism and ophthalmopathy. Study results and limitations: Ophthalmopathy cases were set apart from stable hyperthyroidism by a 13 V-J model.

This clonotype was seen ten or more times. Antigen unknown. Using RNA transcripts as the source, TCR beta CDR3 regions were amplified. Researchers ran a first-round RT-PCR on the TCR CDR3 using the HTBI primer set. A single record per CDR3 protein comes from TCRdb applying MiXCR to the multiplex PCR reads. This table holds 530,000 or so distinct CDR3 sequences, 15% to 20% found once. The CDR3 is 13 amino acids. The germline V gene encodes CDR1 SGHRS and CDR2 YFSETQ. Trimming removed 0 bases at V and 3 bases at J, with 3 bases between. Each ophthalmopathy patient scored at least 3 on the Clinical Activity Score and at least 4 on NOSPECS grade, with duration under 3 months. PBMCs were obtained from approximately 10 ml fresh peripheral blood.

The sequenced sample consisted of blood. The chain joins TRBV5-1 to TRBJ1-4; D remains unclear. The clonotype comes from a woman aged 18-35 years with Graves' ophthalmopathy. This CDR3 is CASSLASNEKLFF. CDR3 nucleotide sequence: TGCGCCAGCAGCTTGGCGTCTAATGAAAAACTGTTTTTT.